The 32 T cell receptor beta chains below all came from one sample that was sequenced in a study of shared clonotypes between healthy human individuals. Naive CD8 cells, CD45RO-negative and positively selected for CCR7, excluded terminally differentiated effector memory CD45RA+ cells. TCRdb keeps only in-frame clones here, not all; method: immunoSEQ multiplex PCR. This table has about 580,000 clones, 98% appearing once. The material sequenced was naive CD8+ T cells sorted from blood. These receptors were collected from a man younger than 45 in good health.

The rearrangement joins TRBV5-4 to TRBJ2-7; D remains unclear. Germline V gives CDR1 SGHNT, CDR2 YYREEE (reference sequence). V gave up 0 bases and J gave up 4 bases, with 8 bases separating them. CDR3 length: 13 amino acids. This chain's CDR3 is CASSLAPQYEQYF. The CDR3 DNA reads as TGTGCCAGCAGCTTGGCCCCCCAATACGAGCAGTACTTC.

The chain has TRBV5-1 and TRBJ1-2; TRBD1 matches 8 bases. The germline CDR1 and CDR2 sequences are SGHRS and YFSETQ. Unmatched junction bases numbered 4, after V lost 0 bases and J lost 3 bases. The CDR3 is 15 residues long. CDR3 sequence reads: CASSLDGQGDYGYTF. Written as DNA, the CDR3 is TGCGCCAGCAGCTTGGACGGACAGGGAGACTATGGCTACACCTTC.

V usage is TRBV30 and J usage is TRBJ2-2, with unresolved D. V gave up 1 base and J gave up 2 bases, with 5 bases separating them. The CDR3 loop spans 13 amino acids. The V gene's germline CDR1 is GTSNPN and CDR2 SVGIG (reference sequence). The CDR3 reads CAWSGVNTGELFF. For the CDR3, the DNA is TGTGCCTGGAGTGGTGTAAACACCGGGGAGCTGTTTTTT.

The CDR3 DNA reads TGTGCCAGCCGAATATCGTTTCTAGCGGGAGCTGAGCTGTTTTTT. Residues: CASRISFLAGAELFF. This rearrangement joins TRBV6-5 to TRBJ2-2; TRBD2 aligns across 10 bases. Germline assignment: CDR1 MNHEY and CDR2 SVGAGI. The CDR3 covers 15 residues. With V trimmed by 8 bases and J by 11 bases, 14 bases remained unmatched.

The chain carries TRBV6-5 and TRBJ2-1; maybe TRBD2 (7 bases). CDR3 length equals 12 residues. The germline CDR1 and CDR2 sequences are MNHEY and SVGAGI. Deletions cut 6 bases from V and 12 bases from J, with 15 bases between. This CDR3 is CASSDTRGGQFF. CDR3 bases: TGTGCCAGCAGCGACACTAGGGGGGGGCAGTTCTTC.

The chain recombines TRBV7-9 with TRBJ1-4; no definite D call. Trimming cost V 5 bases and J 5 bases, with 18 bases left between them. The CDR3 is 16 residues long. CDR1 is SEHNR and CDR2 is FQNEAQ in the germline V gene (reference sequence). CDR3 nucleotides: TGTGCCAGCAGCCCAACCTCCCTCGAGAACAATGAAAAACTGTTTTTT. Residues: CASSPTSLENNEKLFF.

The rearrangement uses TRBV19 and TRBJ2-1, with 10 positions matching TRBD2. The length of the CDR3 is 16 residues. Germline lookup yields CDR1 LNHDA and CDR2 SQIVND (reference sequence). J lost 8 bases, V lost 3 bases, and 10 bases had no gene match. CDR3 nucleotides: TGTGCCAGTAGTATTGCTAGCGGGAGACTTATTGATGAGCAGTTCTTC. Its translation: CASSIASGRLIDEQFF. The complete variable domain, with remaining parts taken from reference TRBV19 and TRBJ2-1, reads DGGITQSPKYLFRKEGQNVTLSCEQNLNHDAMYWYRQDPGQGLRLIYYSQIVNDFQKGDIAEGYSVSREKKESFPLTVTSAQKNPTAFYLCASSIASGRLIDEQFFGPGTRLTVL.

The V gene is TRBV9, the J gene TRBJ2-5, with 7 positions matching TRBD1. The germline CDR1 and CDR2 sequences are SGDLS and YYNGEE. The V gene end was trimmed by 3 bases and the J gene end by 0 bases; junction bases not matched to a gene: 5. CDR3 length: 15 residues. CDR3 coding DNA: TGTGCCAGCAGCGCGACAGGGAACCACCAAGAGACCCAGTACTTC. It is translated as CASSATGNHQETQYF.

The V and J genes are TRBV4-1 and TRBJ1-5; D is unresolved. This CDR3 is built from 16 residues. Per the germline V gene, CDR1 is MGHRA and CDR2 is YSYEKL. The V gene lost 4 bases and the J gene lost 5 bases, with 18 bases spanning the gap. Here the CDR3 DNA reads TGCGCCAGCAGCCCTCGGACGGGCCTCTACGATCAGCCCCAGCATTTT. Its protein is CASSPRTGLYDQPQHF.

The chain has TRBV4-1 and TRBJ2-7; D possibly corresponds to TRBD1 (6 bases). The germline gives CDR1 MGHRA, CDR2 YSYEKL. Trimming removed 1 base from V and 4 bases from J, with 8 bases in between. This CDR3 is built from 13 residues. The CDR3 is CASSQARGYEQYF. The DNA of the CDR3 is TGCGCCAGCAGCCAAGCCAGGGGATACGAGCAGTACTTC.

The chain has TRBV5-1 and TRBJ2-7, with D possibly TRBD2 on 6 matching bases. The CDR3 length is 22 residues. The V end lost 0 bases, the J end lost 0 bases, and 31 bases lay between the germline ends. The germline V gene has CDR1 SGHRS and CDR2 YFSETQ. The CDR3 DNA follows: TGCGCCAGCAGCTTGGTTCAACTTGGTTCTTTGGTAGCGGCCAGTAACTCCTACGAGCAGTACTTC. Its protein is CASSLVQLGSLVAASNSYEQYF.

The rearrangement joins TRBV9 to TRBJ2-7, with 9 positions matching TRBD1. This CDR3 is 16 amino acids long. Per germline, CDR1 SGDLS and CDR2 YYNGEE. The V gene end was trimmed by 3 bases and the J gene end by 2 bases; junction bases not matched to a gene: 9. The CDR3: CASSGEVGTGTYEQYF. The CDR3 bases are TGTGCCAGCAGCGGGGAAGTGGGGACAGGGACCTACGAGCAGTACTTC.

The chain links TRBV7-9 to TRBJ2-5, with 7 bases identical to TRBD2. V gave up 3 bases and J gave up 5 bases; unmatched junction bases: 6. CDR1 and CDR2 (germline): SEHNR, FQNEAQ (reference sequence). This CDR3 region has 14 residues. The CDR3 region is CASSFAGEWETQYF. As DNA, the CDR3 is TGTGCCAGCAGCTTTGCGGGAGAATGGGAGACCCAGTACTTC.

The chain uses TRBV4-3 and TRBJ2-3, with 8 bases identical to TRBD2. Unmatched junction bases numbered 16, after V lost 5 bases and J lost 6 bases. The CDR3 is made up of 17 amino acids. Per germline, CDR1 LGHNA and CDR2 YSLEER. CDR3 sequence reads: CASSDSPTSGAADTQYF. The DNA of the CDR3 is TGCGCCAGCAGCGACAGCCCCACTAGCGGAGCCGCGGATACGCAGTATTTT.

The rearrangement uses TRBV18 and TRBJ2-2, with D uncertain. Germline assignment: CDR1 KGHSH and CDR2 LQKENI. Trimming took 4 bases from V and 6 from J, leaving 3 bases between them. There are 11 residues in the CDR3. CDR3 DNA sequence: TGTGCCAGCTCACAGGCCGGGGAGCTGTTTTTT. Protein product: CASSQAGELFF.

This chain joins TRBV5-6 and TRBJ2-7, with 10 bases aligning to TRBD1. The junction had 16 bases not matched to a gene; V was cut back by 6 bases and J by 7 bases. The germline V gene encodes CDR1 SGHDT and CDR2 YYEEEE. The CDR3 contains 16 residues. The CDR3 nucleotides are TGTGCCAGCACCCCAATACCGGGACAGGGGATGGAGGAGCAGTACTTC. Translation gives CASTPIPGQGMEEQYF.

The chain joins TRBV2 to TRBJ2-1; maybe TRBD2 (5 bases). CDR3 length: 17 residues. Germline V gene sequence: CDR1 SNHLY, CDR2 FYNNEI. V was cut by 7 bases and J by 10 bases, with 29 bases left in between. The CDR3 reads CASKRGGGPRLTSEQFF. CDR3 DNA sequence: TGTGCCAGCAAAAGAGGAGGAGGTCCTCGGTTGACGAGCGAGCAGTTCTTC.

In DNA, the CDR3 is TGTGCCAGTAAGGACAGTCCCACAGATACGCAGTATTTT. It yields the protein CASKDSPTDTQYF. The chain is built from TRBV19 and TRBJ2-3; D possibly corresponds to TRBD1 (6 bases). The V end lost 7 bases, the J end lost 2 bases, and 10 bases lay between the germline ends. Germline lookup yields CDR1 LNHDA and CDR2 SQIVND (reference sequence). The CDR3 is 13 amino acids.

This rearrangement joins TRBV11-1 to TRBJ2-3; D may be TRBD2 (6 bases). CDR1 is SGHAT, CDR2 FQDESV, per germline (reference sequence). V gave up 5 bases and J gave up 0 bases, with 9 bases separating them. This CDR3 contains 14 residues. Here the CDR3 reads CASSDRGSTDTQYF. CDR3 nucleotides: TGTGCCAGCAGCGACCGGGGGAGCACAGATACGCAGTATTTT.

The chain combines TRBV5-8 with TRBJ1-1; D perhaps matches TRBD1 (5 bases). Trimming cost V 4 bases and J 0 bases, with 7 bases left between them. CDR1 and CDR2 from the germline V gene are SGHTS and YDEGEE. The CDR3 runs 13 residues. The CDR3 coding sequence is TGTGCCAGCAGCGGGGCCATGAACACTGAAGCTTTCTTT. Encoded protein: CASSGAMNTEAFF.

The chain uses TRBV5-1 and TRBJ2-7, with D maybe TRBD1 (5 bases). V dropped 3 bases and J dropped 1 base, with 11 bases sitting between them. Germline loops: CDR1 SGHRS, CDR2 YFSETQ. This CDR3 has 14 amino acids. In DNA form, the CDR3 reads TGCGCCAGCAGCTCCAGGGTTCTTTCCTACGAGCAGTACTTC. It is translated as CASSSRVLSYEQYF. The whole variable domain, remainder taken from reference TRBV5-1 and TRBJ2-7, is KAGVTQTPRYLIKTRGQQVTLSCSPISGHRSVSWYQQTPGQGLQFLFEYFSETQRNKGNFPGRFSGRQFSNSRSEMNVSTLELGDSALYLCASSSRVLSYEQYFGPGTRLTVT.

This clone has just one count. The chain recombines TRBV5-1 with TRBJ2-5; the D gene is possibly TRBD1 (5 bases). V gave up 4 bases and J gave up 5 bases, with 15 bases separating them. The CDR3 is 14 amino acids. Germline-derived CDR1 and CDR2 are SGHRS and YFSETQ. The DNA for the CDR3 is TGCGCCAGCAGCGGGGTTCTAGGGGTCGAGACCCAGTACTTC. Encoded protein: CASSGVLGVETQYF.

V usage is TRBV7-9 and J usage is TRBJ2-1, with TRBD2 as a possible D gene (5 bases). The CDR3 spans 13 residues. The germline gives CDR1 SEHNR, CDR2 FQNEAQ (reference sequence). V dropped 7 bases and J dropped 5 bases, with 12 bases sitting between them. CDR3 region: CASTMSEDNEQFF. The CDR3 DNA is TGTGCCAGCACCATGTCGGAGGACAATGAGCAGTTCTTC. Full variable domain (rest looked up from reference TRBV7-9 and TRBJ2-1): DTGVSQNPRHKITKRGQNVTFRCDPISEHNRLYWYRQTLGQGPEFLTYFQNEAQLEKSRLLSDRFSAERPKGSFSTLEIQRTEQGDSAMYLCASTMSEDNEQFFGPGTRLTVL.

The rearrangement links TRBV5-8 to TRBJ2-7, with D maybe TRBD2 (5 bases). CDR1 SGHTS and CDR2 YDEGEE come from the germline V gene. Trimming stripped 0 bases from V and 7 bases from J, with 20 bases between. The CDR3 runs to 16 residues. The CDR3 region is CASSLVRERPLGEQYF. CDR3 DNA: TGTGCCAGCAGCTTGGTCCGGGAACGGCCTCTGGGGGAGCAGTACTTC.

This rearrangement joins TRBV7-9 to TRBJ2-1; a possible D gene is TRBD2 (6 bases). There are 13 residues in the CDR3. V was trimmed by 5 bases and J by 8 bases, leaving 13 bases between them. Germline assignment: CDR1 SEHNR and CDR2 FQNEAQ (reference sequence). CDR3 coding DNA: TGTGCCAGCAGCCCGGGAGATCACGATGAGCAGTTCTTC. Translated, it gives CASSPGDHDEQFF. The full variable domain, rest sourced from reference TRBV7-9 and TRBJ2-1, is DTGVSQNPRHKITKRGQNVTFRCDPISEHNRLYWYRQTLGQGPEFLTYFQNEAQLEKSRLLSDRFSAERPKGSFSTLEIQRTEQGDSAMYLCASSPGDHDEQFFGPGTRLTVL.

J is TRBJ2-3 and V is TRBV7-3; 8 bases are shared with TRBD2. Germline V gene data show CDR1 as SGHTA and CDR2 as FQGTGA. V dropped 0 bases and J dropped 3; count of bases not matched to a gene: 8. The CDR3 loop spans 17 amino acids. The DNA for the CDR3 is TGTGCCAGCAGCTTAACTCAGGCGGGAGGAGAGACAGATACGCAGTATTTT. It is translated as CASSLTQAGGETDTQYF.

The chain joins TRBV5-1 to TRBJ2-1, with D possibly TRBD1 on 6 matching bases. There are 15 residues in the CDR3. V was pared by 6 bases and J by 6 bases, with 19 bases between. Germline V CDR1 and CDR2: SGHRS, YFSETQ. The chain's CDR3 is CASNPGAPNFNEQFF. DNA for the CDR3: TGCGCCAGCAACCCAGGGGCGCCGAATTTCAATGAGCAGTTCTTC.

The rearrangement links TRBV14 to TRBJ1-1; D not certain. The CDR3 loop spans 13 amino acids. Trimming cost V 4 bases and J 1 base, with 7 bases left between them. Germline assignment: CDR1 SGHDN and CDR2 FVKESK. The CDR3 is CASSPGGNTEAFF. The CDR3 bases are TGTGCCAGCAGCCCGGGTGGGAACACTGAAGCTTTCTTT.

In this sample, this clone turned up once. J is TRBJ2-1 and V is TRBV9; the match to TRBD2 covers 8 bases. V dropped 1 base and J dropped 10; count of bases not matched to a gene: 10. The germline CDR1 and CDR2 sequences are SGDLS and YYNGEE. This CDR3 spans 15 amino acids. In nucleotides, the CDR3 is TGTGCCAGCAGCGTATGGCGGGAGGCGATACAAGAGCAGTTCTTC. As protein: CASSVWREAIQEQFF.

On this clone: The same CDR3 can be traced to other DNA sequences in this sample. The chain has TRBV7-9 and TRBJ2-7; TRBD1 aligns across 10 bases. Trimming at V came to 3 bases and at J to 3 bases, leaving 2 bases not matched to a gene. The CDR3 covers 14 residues. Germline V gene sequence: CDR1 SEHNR, CDR2 FQNEAQ (reference sequence). CDR3 region: CASSLGQGIYEQYF. As DNA, the CDR3 is TGTGCCAGCAGCTTGGGACAGGGGATCTACGAGCAGTACTTC.

This chain links TRBV19 with TRBJ1-5, with D perhaps matching TRBD1 (5 bases). Germline V lookup: CDR1 LNHDA, CDR2 SQIVND (reference sequence). The CDR3 covers 15 residues. Trimming pared 2 bases from V and 6 bases from J, leaving 14 bases between. The CDR3 sequence is CASSIWGEITQPQHF. DNA for the CDR3: TGTGCCAGTAGTATATGGGGGGAGATCACTCAGCCCCAGCATTTT. The whole variable domain, remainder taken from reference TRBV19 and TRBJ1-5, is DGGITQSPKYLFRKEGQNVTLSCEQNLNHDAMYWYRQDPGQGLRLIYYSQIVNDFQKGDIAEGYSVSREKKESFPLTVTSAQKNPTAFYLCASSIWGEITQPQHFGDGTRLSIL.

Here the CDR3 DNA reads TGTGCCAGCAGGAGCCTTAGCGGGAGGTTCGACGAGCAGTACTTC. This translates into CASRSLSGRFDEQYF. V usage is TRBV27 and J usage is TRBJ2-7; 10 positions agree with TRBD2. Trimming took 6 bases from V and 5 from J; bases not matched to a gene: 10. This CDR3 is built from 15 residues. Germline CDR1 is MNHEY and CDR2 is SMNVEV (reference sequence).